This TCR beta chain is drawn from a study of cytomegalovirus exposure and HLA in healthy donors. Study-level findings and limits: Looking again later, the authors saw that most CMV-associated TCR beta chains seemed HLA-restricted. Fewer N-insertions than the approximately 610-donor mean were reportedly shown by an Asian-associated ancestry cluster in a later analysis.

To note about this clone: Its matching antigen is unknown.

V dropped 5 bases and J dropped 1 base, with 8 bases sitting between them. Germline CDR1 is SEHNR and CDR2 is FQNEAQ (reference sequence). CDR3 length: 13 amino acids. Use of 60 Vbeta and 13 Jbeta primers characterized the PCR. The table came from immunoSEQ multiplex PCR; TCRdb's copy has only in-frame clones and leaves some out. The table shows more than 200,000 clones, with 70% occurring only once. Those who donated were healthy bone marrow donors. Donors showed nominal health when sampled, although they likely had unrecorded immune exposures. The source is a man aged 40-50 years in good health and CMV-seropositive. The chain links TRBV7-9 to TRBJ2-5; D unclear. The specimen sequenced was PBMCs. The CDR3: CASSHKIQETQYF. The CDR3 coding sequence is TGTGCCAGCAGCCACAAAATCCAAGAGACCCAGTACTTC.